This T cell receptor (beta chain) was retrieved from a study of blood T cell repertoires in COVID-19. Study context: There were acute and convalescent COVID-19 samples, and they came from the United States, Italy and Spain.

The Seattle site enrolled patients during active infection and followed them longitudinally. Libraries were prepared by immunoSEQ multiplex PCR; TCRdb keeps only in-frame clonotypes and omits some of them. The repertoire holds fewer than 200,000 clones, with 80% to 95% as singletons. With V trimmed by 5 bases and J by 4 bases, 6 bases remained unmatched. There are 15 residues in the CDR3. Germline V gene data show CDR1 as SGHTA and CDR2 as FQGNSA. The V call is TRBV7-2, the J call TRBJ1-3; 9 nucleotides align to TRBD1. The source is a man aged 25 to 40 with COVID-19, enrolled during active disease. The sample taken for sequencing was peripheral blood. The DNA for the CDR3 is TGTGCCAGCAGCCGTACCGGGACAGGGGGAAACACCATATATTTT. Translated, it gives CASSRTGTGGNTIYF.